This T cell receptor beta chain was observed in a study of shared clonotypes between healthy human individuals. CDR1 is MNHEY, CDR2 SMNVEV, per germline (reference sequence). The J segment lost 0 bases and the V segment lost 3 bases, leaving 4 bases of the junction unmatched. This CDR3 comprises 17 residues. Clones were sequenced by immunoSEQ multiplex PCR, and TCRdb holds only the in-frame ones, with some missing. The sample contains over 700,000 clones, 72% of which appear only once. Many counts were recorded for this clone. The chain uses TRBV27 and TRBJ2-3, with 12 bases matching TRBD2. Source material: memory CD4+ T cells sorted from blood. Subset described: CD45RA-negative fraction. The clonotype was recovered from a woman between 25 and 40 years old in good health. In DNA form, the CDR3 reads TGTGCCAGCAGTTTCCGGACTAGCGGGACTAGCACAGATACGCAGTATTTT. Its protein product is CASSFRTSGTSTDTQYF.